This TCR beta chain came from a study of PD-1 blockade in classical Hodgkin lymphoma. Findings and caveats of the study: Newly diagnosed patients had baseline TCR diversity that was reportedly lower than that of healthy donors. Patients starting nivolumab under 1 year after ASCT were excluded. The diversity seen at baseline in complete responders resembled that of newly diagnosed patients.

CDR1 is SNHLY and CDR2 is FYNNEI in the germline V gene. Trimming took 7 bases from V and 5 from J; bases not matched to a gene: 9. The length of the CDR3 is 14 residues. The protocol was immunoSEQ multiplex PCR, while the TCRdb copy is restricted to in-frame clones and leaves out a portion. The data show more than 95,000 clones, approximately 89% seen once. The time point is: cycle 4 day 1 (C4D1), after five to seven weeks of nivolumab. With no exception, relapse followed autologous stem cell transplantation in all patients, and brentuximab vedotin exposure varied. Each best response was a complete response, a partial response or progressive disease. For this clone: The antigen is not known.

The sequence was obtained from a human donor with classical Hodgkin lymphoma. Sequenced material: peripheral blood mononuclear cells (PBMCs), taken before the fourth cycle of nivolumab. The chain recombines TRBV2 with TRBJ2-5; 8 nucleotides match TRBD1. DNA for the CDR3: TGTGCCAGCACTACACAGTGGGACAGGGAGACCCAGTACTTC. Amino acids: CASTTQWDRETQYF.